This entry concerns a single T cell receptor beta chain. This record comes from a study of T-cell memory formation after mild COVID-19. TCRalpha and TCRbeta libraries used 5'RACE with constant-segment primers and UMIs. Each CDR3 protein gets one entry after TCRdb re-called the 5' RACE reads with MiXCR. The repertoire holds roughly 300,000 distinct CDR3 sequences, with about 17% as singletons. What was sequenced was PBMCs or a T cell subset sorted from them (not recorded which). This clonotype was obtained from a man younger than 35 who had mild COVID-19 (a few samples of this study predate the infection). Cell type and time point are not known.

CDR3 sequence reads: CASSYMGLRMRGAQYF. In DNA form, the CDR3 reads TGTGCCAGCAGTTACATGGGACTCCGAATGCGCGGGGCGCAGTATTTT. This chain links TRBV6-2 or TRBV6-3 with TRBJ2-3, with TRBD2 as a possible D gene (6 bases). Germline loops: CDR1 MNHEY, CDR2 SVGEGT. The V end was cut by 2 bases, the J end by 10 bases, with 22 bases between. CDR3 length: 16 amino acids.